The source of this T cell receptor beta chain is a study of T cell responses to AZD1222 COVID-19 vaccine. Across the study: Second-dose intervals of approximately 4 or approximately 12 weeks were pooled.

Whole-study findings and limits: Donors skewed white British and female; clonal diversity was possibly underestimated. Two AZD1222 administrations were followed by greater Spike-specific TCR breadth and depth. All repertoire sampling was performed exclusively after the peak T cell response.

As to this clone: The antigen remains undetermined.

Per the germline V gene, CDR1 is MDHEN and CDR2 is SYDVKM. CDR3 size: 14 residues. V was cut by 5 bases and J by 5 bases, with 15 bases left in between. The protocol was immunoSEQ multiplex PCR, while the TCRdb copy is restricted to in-frame clones and leaves out a portion. The repertoire has 95,000 to 110,000 clones, about 87% of them found once; the top ten carry less than 9.5%. V usage is TRBV28 and J usage is TRBJ1-1, with D possibly TRBD1 on 6 matching bases. Source: peripheral blood, taken on day 0 of AZD1222 vaccination. The clonotype originates from an adult in good health. The CDR3 nucleotides read TGTGCCAGCAGTCTCAGGGCAGGGGATACTGAAGCTTTCTTT. Amino acid sequence: CASSLRAGDTEAFF.